This is a list of T cell receptor beta chains from one sample in a study of blood T cell repertoires in COVID-19. The repertoire was sequenced with immunoSEQ multiplex PCR; TCRdb's copy has only in-frame clones and lacks some. The data contain 59,000 or so clones, approximately 80% of them singletons. The sequenced sample consisted of peripheral blood. Every receptor here comes from a woman aged 80 or over with active or convalescent COVID-19. Each CDR3 is given with its conserved first and last residue. The order of the fields is clone size, D gene, V gene, J gene, CDR3 DNA, CDR3 protein. The D gene is left open where the match is weak. Clone size is shown for a subset of rows, as once, few, many or a class of expanded clone.

clone_size: NA
d_call: NA
v_call: TRBV2
j_call: TRBJ2-2
cdr3_nt: TGTGCCAGCAGTTTCACAGGCGTCGGGGAGCTGTTTTTT
cdr3_aa: CASSFTGVGELFF

clone_size: NA
d_call: TRBD1
v_call: TRBV19
j_call: TRBJ1-2
cdr3_nt: TGTGCCAGTAGTTCCCTCCGGGACAGCTCTAACTATGGCTACACCTTC
cdr3_aa: CASSSLRDSSNYGYTF

clone_size: NA
d_call: TRBD1
v_call: TRBV20-1
j_call: TRBJ2-7
cdr3_nt: TGCAGTGCGAGTGGGGACAGCTTTTCCTACGAGCAGTACTTC
cdr3_aa: CSASGDSFSYEQYF

clone_size: NA
d_call: NA
v_call: TRBV9
j_call: TRBJ2-3
cdr3_nt: TGTGCCAGCAGCGCCCGACAGAACACAGATACGCAGTATTTT
cdr3_aa: CASSARQNTDTQYF

clone_size: NA
d_call: NA
v_call: TRBV12-3/TRBV12-4
j_call: TRBJ1-5
cdr3_nt: TGTGCCAGCAGTTGGACAGAAAATCAGCCCCAGCATTTT
cdr3_aa: CASSWTENQPQHF

clone_size: once
d_call: NA
v_call: TRBV28
j_call: TRBJ1-2
cdr3_nt: TGTGCCAGCAGTTTAGGGGGGGGAGCTAACTATGGCTACACCTTC
cdr3_aa: CASSLGGGANYGYTF

clone_size: few
d_call: TRBD2
v_call: TRBV3-1/TRBV3-2
j_call: TRBJ2-5
cdr3_nt: TGTGCCAGCAGACTTAGCGGGGGACCCCAAGAGACCCAGTACTTC
cdr3_aa: CASRLSGGPQETQYF

clone_size: once
d_call: TRBD1
v_call: TRBV7-9
j_call: TRBJ2-7
cdr3_nt: TGTGCCAGCAGCCACGACAGGGAATGGTACTTC
cdr3_aa: CASSHDREWYF

clone_size: few
d_call: NA
v_call: TRBV7-8
j_call: TRBJ1-5
cdr3_nt: TGTGCCAGCAGCTTAATTCCCCAGGGAAGTCAGCCCCAGCATTTT
cdr3_aa: CASSLIPQGSQPQHF

clone_size: NA
d_call: TRBD2
v_call: TRBV5-1
j_call: TRBJ2-7
cdr3_nt: TGCGCCAGCAGCTTATCTAGCGGGGGGTCCTCCTACGAGCAGTACTTC
cdr3_aa: CASSLSSGGSSYEQYF

clone_size: NA
d_call: NA
v_call: TRBV7-2
j_call: TRBJ1-1
cdr3_nt: TGTGCCAGCACCCCCGAGAGGAGCGGCGGAACGAACACTGAAGCTTTCTTT
cdr3_aa: CASTPERSGGTNTEAFF

clone_size: NA
d_call: NA
v_call: TRBV4-1
j_call: TRBJ1-2
cdr3_nt: TGCGCCAGCAGCCAAGAACATGGGACACTCTTAGCTAACTATGGCTACACCTTC
cdr3_aa: CASSQEHGTLLANYGYTF

clone_size: NA
d_call: NA
v_call: TRBV5-1
j_call: TRBJ1-1
cdr3_nt: TGCGCCAGCAGCTTAGGGACAACCATGAACACTGAAGCTTTCTTT
cdr3_aa: CASSLGTTMNTEAFF

clone_size: NA
d_call: NA
v_call: TRBV19
j_call: TRBJ1-2
cdr3_nt: TGTGCCAGTAGTCCACAGAACTATGGCTACACCTTC
cdr3_aa: CASSPQNYGYTF

clone_size: NA
d_call: NA
v_call: TRBV5-1
j_call: TRBJ2-3
cdr3_nt: TGCGCCAGCAACCCTGGGGGGACTAGCACAGATACGCAGTATTTT
cdr3_aa: CASNPGGTSTDTQYF

clone_size: NA
d_call: NA
v_call: TRBV19
j_call: TRBJ1-3
cdr3_nt: TGTGCCAGTAGTTCAGGTTTCCCTGGAAACACCATATATTTT
cdr3_aa: CASSSGFPGNTIYF

clone_size: NA
d_call: NA
v_call: TRBV10-2
j_call: TRBJ1-5
cdr3_nt: TGCGCCAGCAGTGAGCCGGGGGGTCAGCCCCAGCATTTT
cdr3_aa: CASSEPGGQPQHF